This is a list of T cell receptor beta chains from one sample in a study of blood T cells in healthy people across ages. MiXCR, applied by TCRdb to the 5' RACE reads, yields one record per CDR3 protein. The sample yields 1.4 million to 1.5 million distinct CDR3 sequences, around 39% seen once. Sequenced sample: blood. The receptors here all came from a woman younger than 35 in good health. CDR3s include the opening cysteine and the closing phenylalanine or tryptophan. The D gene is left open where the match is weak. The size entry is marked missing in some rows and otherwise reads once, few, many or a size class.

CDR3 protein | CDR3 DNA | CDR3 length | D gene | J gene | V gene | clone size
CSAREHGSGTDTQYF | TGCAGTGCTAGAGAACACGGGAGCGGCACAGATACGCAGTATTTT | 15 | NA | TRBJ2-3 | TRBV20-1 | NA
CASSQDPQLADTQYF | TGTGCCAGCAGCCAAGACCCCCAACTAGCCGATACGCAGTATTTT | 15 | NA | TRBJ2-3 | TRBV4-2 | NA
CASRKLANYNEQFF | TGCGCCAGCAGAAAACTAGCGAACTACAATGAGCAGTTCTTC | 14 | TRBD2 | TRBJ2-1 | TRBV5-1 | NA
CASSRLDWEQYF | TGTGCCAGCAGCCGGCTTGATTGGGAGCAGTACTTC | 12 | NA | TRBJ2-7 | TRBV14 | NA
CSARVLGDAPDTQYF | TGCAGTGCTAGAGTTTTGGGGGACGCTCCAGATACGCAGTATTTT | 15 | NA | TRBJ2-3 | TRBV20-1 | NA
CSARDRTWTGLNGDTQYF | TGCAGTGCTAGAGATAGGACGTGGACAGGGTTAAATGGAGATACGCAGTATTTT | 18 | TRBD1 | TRBJ2-3 | TRBV20-1 | NA
CSVERTGTGSSYEQYF | TGCAGCGTTGAGAGGACGGGGACAGGGAGCTCCTACGAGCAGTACTTC | 16 | TRBD1 | TRBJ2-7 | TRBV29-1 | few
CSASSLGGQETQYF | TGCAGTGCCAGCTCCTTGGGAGGACAAGAGACCCAGTACTTC | 14 | NA | TRBJ2-5 | TRBV20-1 | few
CASSPAGTGGSNEQFF | TGTGCCAGCAGCCCGGCCGGGACGGGGGGTTCCAATGAGCAGTTCTTC | 16 | TRBD2 | TRBJ2-1 | TRBV4-2 | few
CASSQDTSGTNNEQYF | TGTGCCAGCAGCCAAGACACTAGCGGGACCAACAATGAGCAGTACTTC | 16 | TRBD2 | TRBJ2-7 | TRBV4-2 | NA
CASSLGNQPEQYF | TGTGCCAGCAGTTTAGGTAACCAGCCGGAGCAGTACTTC | 13 | NA | TRBJ2-5 | TRBV6-2/TRBV6-3 | NA
CASSYGQGGHVQFF | TGTGCCAGCAGTTATGGACAAGGGGGGCATGTACAGTTCTTC | 14 | NA | TRBJ2-1 | TRBV12-3/TRBV12-4 | NA
CASSKVGELKPGANVLTF | TGTGCCAGCAGCAAAGTTGGCGAGCTTAAGCCTGGGGCCAACGTCCTGACTTTC | 18 | NA | TRBJ2-6 | TRBV21-1 | NA
CASSVGSGTVTDTQYF | TGTGCCAGCAGCGTAGGTTCCGGGACAGTCACAGATACGCAGTATTTT | 16 | TRBD1 | TRBJ2-3 | TRBV9 | NA
CASSLAGAARDTQYF | TGTGCCAGCAGTCTAGCGGGGGCTGCACGAGATACGCAGTATTTT | 15 | TRBD2 | TRBJ2-3 | TRBV25-1 | NA
CASSSPYSGGSTDTQYF | TGTGCCAGCAGCTCACCCTACTCGGGCGGGAGCACAGATACGCAGTATTTT | 17 | NA | TRBJ2-3 | TRBV7-9 | few
CASSPSGGFRDTQYF | TGTGCCAGCAGCCCTTCCGGAGGGTTTCGGGATACGCAGTATTTT | 15 | NA | TRBJ2-3 | TRBV11-1 | NA
CASSYPTSGGGTYNEQFF | TGTGCCAGCAGTTACCCCACTAGCGGGGGTGGAACCTACAATGAGCAGTTCTTC | 18 | TRBD2 | TRBJ2-1 | TRBV6-2/TRBV6-3 | NA
CASSLGGGPHYGYTF | TGTGCCAGCAGCTTAGGAGGGGGCCCCCACTATGGCTACACCTTC | 15 | TRBD1 | TRBJ1-2 | TRBV7-9 | NA
CASSTNGRHYEQYF | TGTGCCAGCAGTACTAACGGACGGCACTACGAGCAGTACTTC | 14 | NA | TRBJ2-7 | TRBV2 | NA
CASSDPPTSGSLNNEQYF | TGCGCCAGCAGTGACCCTCCGACTAGCGGGAGTCTCAACAATGAGCAGTACTTC | 18 | TRBD2 | TRBJ2-5 | TRBV10-1 | NA
CASSPPGTAARGYTF | TGTGCCAGCAGCCCCCCGGGGACAGCCGCTCGCGGCTACACCTTC | 15 | TRBD1 | TRBJ1-2 | TRBV9 | once
CASSQGRGTHLNEQYF | TGTGCCAGCAGCCAAGGGAGGGGAACACATCTCAATGAGCAGTACTTC | 16 | NA | TRBJ2-5 | TRBV4-2 | NA
CASSPPQTQETQYF | TGCGCCAGCAGCCCCCCCCAAACGCAAGAGACCCAGTACTTC | 14 | NA | TRBJ2-5 | TRBV5-1 | few
CASSEIGTGKHEQYF | TGTGCCAGCAGTGAAATCGGGACAGGGAAGCACGAGCAGTACTTC | 15 | TRBD1 | TRBJ2-7 | TRBV6-1 | NA
CASSSPAAIYEQYF | TGTGCCAGCAGTTCGCCCGCAGCGATCTACGAGCAGTACTTC | 14 | NA | TRBJ2-7 | TRBV28 | NA
CSVEAAESGTDYEQYF | TGCAGCGTTGAAGCTGCAGAATCCGGGACAGACTACGAGCAGTACTTC | 16 | TRBD1 | TRBJ2-7 | TRBV29-1 | few
CSAGQGDSATQYF | TGCAGTGCTGGACAGGGGGACTCCGCGACCCAGTACTTC | 13 | TRBD1 | TRBJ2-5 | TRBV20-1 | few
CASRVSDINTEAFF | TGTGCCAGCAGGGTCTCGGACATCAACACTGAAGCTTTCTTT | 14 | NA | TRBJ1-1 | TRBV28 | once
CASSWGIAKNIQYF | TGTGCCAGCAGTTGGGGGATAGCCAAAAACATTCAGTACTTC | 14 | NA | TRBJ2-4 | TRBV7-2 | many
CASRLAGHNEQFF | TGTGCCAGTCGGCTAGCGGGACACAATGAGCAGTTCTTC | 13 | TRBD2 | TRBJ2-1 | TRBV3-1 | few
CAIKRRSEQFF | TGTGCCATAAAACGGCGAAGCGAGCAGTTCTTC | 11 | NA | TRBJ2-1 | TRBV7-9 | NA
CASSLVTGTNERFF | TGCGCCAGCAGCTTGGTAACCGGGACGAATGAGCGGTTCTTC | 14 | NA | TRBJ2-1 | TRBV5-1 | NA
CASSWGRDGYGYTF | TGTGCCAGCAGTTGGGGACGGGACGGCTATGGCTACACCTTC | 14 | NA | TRBJ1-2 | TRBV27 | few
CASSQGRDRGIQYF | TGTGCCAGCAGCCAAGGACGGGACAGGGGCATTCAGTACTTC | 14 | TRBD1 | TRBJ2-4 | TRBV28 | NA
CASSPNSDNSPLHF | TGTGCCAGCTCACCTAATTCAGATAATTCACCCCTCCACTTT | 14 | NA | TRBJ1-6 | TRBV18 | NA
CSVTGFTDEKLFF | TGCAGCGTCACAGGGTTCACGGATGAAAAACTGTTTTTT | 13 | NA | TRBJ1-4 | TRBV29-1 | few
CANSLLAGGKYNEQFF | TGTGCCAACAGCCTCCTAGCGGGGGGAAAATACAATGAGCAGTTCTTC | 16 | TRBD2 | TRBJ2-1 | TRBV7-3 | NA
CASSPSGAGAADTQYF | TGTGCCAGCAGCCCCTCAGGGGCAGGGGCAGCAGATACGCAGTATTTT | 16 | NA | TRBJ2-3 | TRBV12-3/TRBV12-4 | NA
CASRAAGAVDTQYF | TGTGCCAGCCGGGCGGCGGGGGCTGTAGATACGCAGTATTTT | 14 | NA | TRBJ2-3 | TRBV6-2/TRBV6-3 | few
CASSATGTGQFF | TGTGCCAGCAGTGCCACAGGCACGGGGCAGTTCTTC | 12 | NA | TRBJ2-1 | TRBV25-1 | NA
CASSQELAGPYNEQFF | TGCGCCAGTAGCCAAGAACTAGCGGGACCATACAATGAGCAGTTCTTC | 16 | TRBD2 | TRBJ2-1 | TRBV3-1 | NA
CASSQVISGTQYF | TGCGCCAGCAGCCAAGTCATCTCGGGGACCCAGTACTTC | 13 | NA | TRBJ2-5 | TRBV4-1 | NA
CSAREMSGDQPQHF | TGCAGTGCTAGGGAGATGTCCGGAGATCAGCCCCAGCATTTT | 14 | NA | TRBJ1-5 | TRBV20-1 | few